This T cell receptor beta chain comes out of a study of blood T cell repertoires in COVID-19. In the study overall: Italy, Spain and the United States were the sources of the convalescent and acute COVID-19 samples.

V lost 7 bases and J lost 5, with 14 bases in between. The germline V gene has CDR1 SEHNR and CDR2 FQNEAQ (reference sequence). The CDR3 totals 13 residues. Repertoires were generated with immunoSEQ multiplex PCR, while TCRdb's copy carries only in-frame clones and drops some. The table records 85,000 to 130,000 clones, just over 90% of them present only once. The sequence came from a man aged 55 to 70 with acute or convalescent COVID-19. Sequencing input: peripheral blood. The chain links TRBV7-9 to TRBJ1-2, with D unclear. CDR3 sequence (DNA): TGTGCCAGCACATTGACGGGGTCTTATGGCTACACCTTC. It is translated as CASTLTGSYGYTF. Using reference TRBV7-9 and TRBJ1-2 for the parts outside the CDR3, the full variable domain is DTGVSQNPRHKITKRGQNVTFRCDPISEHNRLYWYRQTLGQGPEFLTYFQNEAQLEKSRLLSDRFSAERPKGSFSTLEIQRTEQGDSAMYLCASTLTGSYGYTFGSGTRLTVV.